This T cell receptor beta chain was sequenced during a study of ipilimumab plus nivolumab after autologous stem cell transplantation. Study overall: Patients received a median of roughly 5 ipilimumab and about 8 nivolumab doses. The DLBCL cohort had primary refractory and relapsed disease, with 18-month progression-free survival of about 86% and 29%.

Patients got ipilimumab 1 mg/kg beginning 14 to 28 days post-transplant. Patients got 3 mg/kg IV nivolumab weeks 1, 4, 7, 10, then biweekly through week 26. CDR1 and CDR2 (germline): SGHRS, YFSETQ. J lost 7 bases, V lost 6 bases, and 13 bases had no gene match. The CDR3 runs to 15 residues. Sequencing used immunoSEQ multiplex PCR; TCRdb keeps in-frame clones, though not all of them. The sample carries approximately 80,000 clones, more than 80% recorded once. The chain joins TRBV5-1 to TRBJ2-1; 7 bases line up with TRBD2. This material consisted of PBMCs, taken in a trial of ipilimumab plus nivolumab as post-transplant consolidation. The clonotype originates from a male donor with diffuse large B-cell lymphoma. The CDR3 sequence is CASKVVGGNLNEQFF. In DNA form, the CDR3 reads TGCGCCAGCAAGGTCGTGGGGGGGAATTTGAATGAGCAGTTCTTC.